What follows are 10 T cell receptor beta chains derived from one specimen sequenced in a study of shared clonotypes between healthy human individuals (dated by TCRdb to about 2020). Receptor libraries were prepared by the immunoSEQ multiplex PCR assay. The table was pulled from immuneACCESS by TCRdb, which kept in-frame rearrangements only. Such tables lose some clones; where checked, under half of the loss comes from unresolved V genes, and the rest has no known cause. The sample yields over a million clones; approximately 72% were counted once. The ten top clones hold 1.2% to 1.5% of the sample. The sample taken for sequencing was memory CD4+ T cells sorted from blood. According to the study, the label for this sample's cell subset or site signals: CD45RA-negative fraction. These receptors were collected from a man aged 18 to 30 in good health.

This clone has just a few counts. The CDR3: CASSLGSVEGGELFF. The CDR3, as DNA: TGTGCCAGCAGCTTGGGGTCGGTGGAAGGCGGGGAGCTGTTTTTT. The chain carries TRBV7-2 and TRBJ2-2; no firm D call. Germline-derived CDR1 and CDR2 are SGHTA and FQGNSA. Between the trimmed V and J ends, which lost 3 bases and 7 bases, there was a span of 15 bases. The CDR3 covers 15 residues.

This rearrangement joins TRBV7-9 to TRBJ2-2; the D is unclear. Germline lookup yields CDR1 SEHNR and CDR2 FQNEAQ (reference sequence). The CDR3 extends over 16 amino acids. V lost 5 bases and J lost 7, with 20 bases in between. The CDR3 here is CASSPGSRRDGGELFF. In DNA, the CDR3 is TGTGCCAGCAGCCCCGGGTCTCGTAGGGATGGCGGGGAGCTGTTTTTT.

V is TRBV7-9 and J is TRBJ2-2, with D possibly matching TRBD2 (6 bases). The germline CDR1 and CDR2 sequences are SEHNR and FQNEAQ (reference sequence). The CDR3 contains 15 residues. The V end lost 3 bases, the J end lost 5 bases, and 13 bases lay between the germline ends. CDR3 region: CASSFAGSRTGELFF. The CDR3 DNA sequence: TGTGCCAGCAGCTTCGCGGGGAGTCGAACCGGGGAGCTGTTTTTT.

This clone has just one count. The rearrangement joins TRBV10-3 to TRBJ2-7; D might be TRBD2 (5 bases). From germline, CDR1 is ENHRY and CDR2 SYGVKD. V was trimmed by 8 bases and J by 3 bases, leaving 14 bases between them. This CDR3 contains 13 residues. For the CDR3, the DNA is TGTGCCATCGGGGTTAGCGAGCTCTACGAGCAGTACTTC. It yields the protein CAIGVSELYEQYF.

This rearrangement joins TRBV6-5 to TRBJ2-2, with a weak D call TRBD2 (6 bases). The CDR3 covers 16 residues. The V gene's germline CDR1 is MNHEY and CDR2 SVGAGI. V lost 4 bases, J lost 4 bases, and 16 bases lay in between. The CDR3 here is CASSLDYSSPTGELFF. The CDR3 DNA reads as TGTGCCAGCAGTTTGGACTATTCCTCTCCCACCGGGGAGCTGTTTTTT.

This chain links TRBV4-3 with TRBJ2-7; TRBD2 might be the D (5 bases). The length of the CDR3 is 15 residues. Germline assignment: CDR1 LGHNA and CDR2 YSLEER. The V and J ends lost 1 base and 0 bases respectively, with 10 bases between them. The CDR3 loop is CASSQASTSSYEQYF. As DNA, the CDR3 is TGCGCCAGCAGCCAAGCTTCAACTAGCTCCTACGAGCAGTACTTC.

The chain carries TRBV5-1 and TRBJ2-7, with D possibly TRBD2 on 6 matching bases. The CDR3 covers 16 residues. Trimming took off 0 bases at V and 2 bases at J, with 15 bases between the two ends. Germline V gives CDR1 SGHRS, CDR2 YFSETQ. The chain's CDR3 is CASSLETGTATYEQYF. DNA of the CDR3: TGCGCCAGCAGCTTGGAGACCGGGACTGCAACCTACGAGCAGTACTTC.

V gene TRBV2 combines with J gene TRBJ1-6, with D possibly matching TRBD1 (5 bases). The CDR3 is 15 amino acids. From germline, CDR1 is SNHLY and CDR2 FYNNEI. V was cut by 4 bases and J by 7 bases, with 14 bases left in between. In DNA, the CDR3 is TGTGCCAGCAGTGTGCAGGGCCCCGCGAATTCACCCCTCCACTTT. Its protein is CASSVQGPANSPLHF.

The chain couples TRBV19 to TRBJ2-7; 7 bases agree with TRBD1. V lost 4 bases and J lost 6; bases outside the gene matches: 6. This CDR3 region has 13 residues. Germline V gives CDR1 LNHDA, CDR2 SQIVND (reference sequence). As DNA, the CDR3 is TGTGCCAGTAGTACCCTACAGGGGAGCGAGCAGTACTTC. Its translation is CASSTLQGSEQYF.

This clone has a count of ten or more. This chain connects TRBV9 to TRBJ1-1; the D is unclear. The CDR3 totals 15 residues. Trimming took off 4 bases at V and 1 base at J, with 14 bases between the two ends. Germline V gene lookup returns CDR1 SGDLS and CDR2 YYNGEE. The CDR3 is CASSPRAFRNTEAFF. For the CDR3, the DNA is TGTGCCAGCAGCCCTCGGGCCTTCCGGAACACTGAAGCTTTCTTT.